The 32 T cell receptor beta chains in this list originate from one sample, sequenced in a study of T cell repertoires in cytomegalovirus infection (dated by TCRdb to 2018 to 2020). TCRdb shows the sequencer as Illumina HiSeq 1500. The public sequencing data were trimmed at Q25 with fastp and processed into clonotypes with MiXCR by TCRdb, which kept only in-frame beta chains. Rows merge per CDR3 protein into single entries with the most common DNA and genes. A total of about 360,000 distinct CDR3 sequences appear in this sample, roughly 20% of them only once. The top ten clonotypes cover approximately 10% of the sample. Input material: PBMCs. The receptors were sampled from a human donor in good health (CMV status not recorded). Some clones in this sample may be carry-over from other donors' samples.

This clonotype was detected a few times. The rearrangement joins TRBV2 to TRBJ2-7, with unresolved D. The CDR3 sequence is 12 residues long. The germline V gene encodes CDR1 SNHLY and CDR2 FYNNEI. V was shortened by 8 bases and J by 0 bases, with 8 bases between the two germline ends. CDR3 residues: CASGSISYEQYF. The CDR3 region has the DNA TGTGCCAGCGGCTCGATCTCCTACGAGCAGTACTTC. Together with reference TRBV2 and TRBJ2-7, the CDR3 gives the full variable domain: EPEVTQTPSHQVTQMGQEVILRCVPISNHLYFYWYRQILGQKVEFLVSFYNNEISEKSEIFDDQFSVERPDGSNFTLKIRSTKLEDSAMYFCASGSISYEQYFGPGTRLTVT.

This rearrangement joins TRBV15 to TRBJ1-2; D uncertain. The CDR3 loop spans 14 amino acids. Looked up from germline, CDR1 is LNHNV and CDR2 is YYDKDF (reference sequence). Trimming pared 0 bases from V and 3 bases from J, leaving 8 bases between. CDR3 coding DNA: TGTGCCACCAGCAGAGATAGGGAGGACTATGGCTACACCTTC. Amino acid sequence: CATSRDREDYGYTF.

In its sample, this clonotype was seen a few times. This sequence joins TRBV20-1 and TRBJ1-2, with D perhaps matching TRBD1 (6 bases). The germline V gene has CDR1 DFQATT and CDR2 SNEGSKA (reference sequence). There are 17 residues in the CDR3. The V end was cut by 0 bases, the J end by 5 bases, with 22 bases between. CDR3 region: CSARDISLQGDTYGYTF. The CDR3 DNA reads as TGCAGTGCTAGAGATATTTCCCTACAGGGCGATACTTATGGCTACACCTTC.

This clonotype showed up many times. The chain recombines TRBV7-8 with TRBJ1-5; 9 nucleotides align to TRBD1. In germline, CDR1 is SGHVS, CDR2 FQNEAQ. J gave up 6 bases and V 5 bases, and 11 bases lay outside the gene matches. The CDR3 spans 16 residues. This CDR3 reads CASSPAGTGMGQPQHF. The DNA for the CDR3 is TGTGCCAGCAGCCCCGCTGGGACAGGGATGGGTCAGCCCCAGCATTTT.

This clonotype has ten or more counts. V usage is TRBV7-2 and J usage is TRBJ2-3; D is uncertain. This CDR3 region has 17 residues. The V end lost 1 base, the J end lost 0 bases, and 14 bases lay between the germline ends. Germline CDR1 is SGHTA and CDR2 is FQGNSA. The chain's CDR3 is CASSLGEGRASTDTQYF. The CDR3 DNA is TGTGCCAGCAGCTTAGGGGAAGGGCGCGCTAGCACAGATACGCAGTATTTT. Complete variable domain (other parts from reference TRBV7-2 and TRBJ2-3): GAGVSQSPSNKVTEKGKDVELRCDPISGHTALYWYRQSLGQGLEFLIYFQGNSAPDKSGLPSDRFSAERTGGSVSTLTIQRTQQEDSAVYLCASSLGEGRASTDTQYFGPGTRLTVL.

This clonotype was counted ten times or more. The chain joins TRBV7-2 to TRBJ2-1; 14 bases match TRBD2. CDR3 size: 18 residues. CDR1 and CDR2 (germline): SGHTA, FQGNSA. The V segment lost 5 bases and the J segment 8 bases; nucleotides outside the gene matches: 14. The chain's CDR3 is CASSPILPGLAGVDEQFF. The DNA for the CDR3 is TGTGCCAGCAGCCCAATACTCCCGGGACTAGCGGGAGTGGATGAGCAGTTCTTC.

The CDR3 is CASSQGPGAKQFF. The CDR3 bases are TGCGCCAGCAGCCAAGGTCCAGGGGCGAAGCAGTTCTTC. This chain uses TRBV4-3 with TRBJ2-1, with D possibly matching TRBD1 (6 bases). This CDR3 spans 13 amino acids. V shed 1 base and J shed 11 bases, with 12 bases lying between them. Germline-derived CDR1 and CDR2 are LGHNA and YSLEER.

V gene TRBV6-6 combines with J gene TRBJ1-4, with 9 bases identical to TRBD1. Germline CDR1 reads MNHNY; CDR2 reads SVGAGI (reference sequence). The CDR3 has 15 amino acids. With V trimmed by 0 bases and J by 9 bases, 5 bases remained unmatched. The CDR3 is CASSYSGTGTQKLFF. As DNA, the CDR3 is TGTGCCAGCAGTTACTCGGGGACAGGGACGCAAAAACTGTTTTTT.

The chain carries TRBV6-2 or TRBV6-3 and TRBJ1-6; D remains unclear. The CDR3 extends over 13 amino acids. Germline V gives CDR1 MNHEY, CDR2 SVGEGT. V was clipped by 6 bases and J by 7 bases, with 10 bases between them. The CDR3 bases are TGTGCCAGCAGCCGCCTCAGGAATTCACCCCTCCACTTT. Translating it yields CASSRLRNSPLHF.

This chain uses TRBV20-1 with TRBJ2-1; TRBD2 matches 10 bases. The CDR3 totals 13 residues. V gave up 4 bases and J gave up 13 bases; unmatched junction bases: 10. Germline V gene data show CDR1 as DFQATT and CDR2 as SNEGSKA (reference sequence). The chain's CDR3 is CSANLAAGGPQFF. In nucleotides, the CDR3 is TGCAGTGCTAACCTCGCAGCGGGAGGGCCCCAGTTCTTC.

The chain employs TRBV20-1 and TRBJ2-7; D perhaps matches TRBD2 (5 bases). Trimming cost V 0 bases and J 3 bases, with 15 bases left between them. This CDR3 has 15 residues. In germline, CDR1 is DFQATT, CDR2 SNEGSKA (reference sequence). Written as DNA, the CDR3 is TGCAGTGCTAGAGATCGGGTTGGTGGGAGCTACGAGCAGTACTTC. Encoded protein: CSARDRVGGSYEQYF.

The CDR3, as DNA: TGTGCCAGCAGTGGACAGGGGGCCAACGTCCTGACTTTC. This codes for CASSGQGANVLTF. The chain recombines TRBV2 with TRBJ2-6, with D tentatively TRBD1 (5 bases). There are 13 residues in the CDR3. V was cut by 4 bases and J by 4 bases, with 5 bases left in between. CDR1 and CDR2 (germline): SNHLY, FYNNEI.

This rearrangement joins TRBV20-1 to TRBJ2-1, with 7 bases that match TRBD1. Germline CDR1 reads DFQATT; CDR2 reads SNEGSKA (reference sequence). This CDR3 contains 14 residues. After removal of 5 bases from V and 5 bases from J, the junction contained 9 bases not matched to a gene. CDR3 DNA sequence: TGCAGTGCTGGGGACAGCCAAGCTAACAATGAGCAGTTCTTC. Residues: CSAGDSQANNEQFF.

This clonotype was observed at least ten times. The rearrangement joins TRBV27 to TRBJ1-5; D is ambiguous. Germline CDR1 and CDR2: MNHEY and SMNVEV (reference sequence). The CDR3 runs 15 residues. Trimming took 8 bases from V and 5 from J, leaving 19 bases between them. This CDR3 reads CASGPAPGGYQPQHF. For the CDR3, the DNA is TGTGCCAGCGGGCCCGCCCCGGGAGGGTATCAGCCCCAGCATTTT.

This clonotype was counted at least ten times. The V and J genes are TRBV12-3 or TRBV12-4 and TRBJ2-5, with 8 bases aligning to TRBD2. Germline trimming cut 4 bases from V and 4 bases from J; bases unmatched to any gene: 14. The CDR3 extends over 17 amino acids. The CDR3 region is CASSSTSVAGGRETQYF. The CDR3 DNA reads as TGTGCCAGCAGTTCAACATCGGTGGCGGGAGGACGAGAGACCCAGTACTTC.

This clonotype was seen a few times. In nucleotides, the CDR3 is TGTGCCAGCAGTTCGCGACTAGCGGGGGGAGGAGATACGCAGTATTTT. Its translation: CASSSRLAGGGDTQYF. The genes are TRBV27 and TRBJ2-3, with 13 bases fitting TRBD2. Germline CDR1 is MNHEY and CDR2 is SMNVEV (reference sequence). This CDR3 spans 16 amino acids. Losses at the gene ends were 4 bases for V and 5 bases for J; bases not matched to a gene: 6.

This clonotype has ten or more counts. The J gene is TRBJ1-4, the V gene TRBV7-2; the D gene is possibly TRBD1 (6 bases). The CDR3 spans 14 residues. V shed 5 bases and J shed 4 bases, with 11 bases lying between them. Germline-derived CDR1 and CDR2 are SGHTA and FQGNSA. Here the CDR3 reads CASSKTGNNEKLFF. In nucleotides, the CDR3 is TGTGCCAGCAGCAAAACAGGGAATAATGAAAAACTGTTTTTT.

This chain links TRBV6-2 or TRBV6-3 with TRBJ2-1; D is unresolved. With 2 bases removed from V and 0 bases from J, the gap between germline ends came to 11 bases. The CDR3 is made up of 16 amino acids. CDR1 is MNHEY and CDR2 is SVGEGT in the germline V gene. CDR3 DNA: TGTGCCAGCAGTTACGGCGACACGAGCTCCTACAATGAGCAGTTCTTC. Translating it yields CASSYGDTSSYNEQFF.

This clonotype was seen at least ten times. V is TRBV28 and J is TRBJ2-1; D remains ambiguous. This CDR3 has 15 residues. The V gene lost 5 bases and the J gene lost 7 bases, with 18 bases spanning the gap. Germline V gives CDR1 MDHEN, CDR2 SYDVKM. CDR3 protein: CASSPIPGPINEQFF. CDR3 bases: TGTGCCAGCAGTCCCATTCCGGGCCCAATAAATGAGCAGTTCTTC. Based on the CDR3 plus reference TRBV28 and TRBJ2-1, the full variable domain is DVKVTQSSRYLVKRTGEKVFLECVQDMDHENMFWYRQDPGLGLRLIYFSYDVKMKEKGDIPEGYSVSREKKERFSLILESASTNQTSMYLCASSPIPGPINEQFFGPGTRLTVL.

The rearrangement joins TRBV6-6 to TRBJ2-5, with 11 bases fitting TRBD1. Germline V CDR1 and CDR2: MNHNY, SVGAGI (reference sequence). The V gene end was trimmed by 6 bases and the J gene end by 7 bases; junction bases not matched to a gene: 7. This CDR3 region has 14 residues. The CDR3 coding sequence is TGTGCCAGCAGGGATGGACAGGGGGCTCGGACCCAGTACTTC. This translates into CASRDGQGARTQYF.

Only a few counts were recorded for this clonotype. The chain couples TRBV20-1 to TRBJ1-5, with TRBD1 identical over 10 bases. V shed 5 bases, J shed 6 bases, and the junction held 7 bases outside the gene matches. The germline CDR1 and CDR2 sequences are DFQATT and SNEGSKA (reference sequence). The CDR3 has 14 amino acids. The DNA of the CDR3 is TGCAGTGCTGTCGGGACAGGGGACTCTCAGCCCCAGCATTTT. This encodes CSAVGTGDSQPQHF.

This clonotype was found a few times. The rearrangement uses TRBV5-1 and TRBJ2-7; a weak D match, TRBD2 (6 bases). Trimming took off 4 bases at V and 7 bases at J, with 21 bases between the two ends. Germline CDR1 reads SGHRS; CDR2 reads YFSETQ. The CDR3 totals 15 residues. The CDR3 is CASSQAPGLRAEQYF. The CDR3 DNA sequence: TGCGCCAGCAGCCAAGCTCCGGGACTGCGGGCGGAGCAGTACTTC. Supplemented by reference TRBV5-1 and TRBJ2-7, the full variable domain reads KAGVTQTPRYLIKTRGQQVTLSCSPISGHRSVSWYQQTPGQGLQFLFEYFSETQRNKGNFPGRFSGRQFSNSRSEMNVSTLELGDSALYLCASSQAPGLRAEQYFGPGTRLTVT.

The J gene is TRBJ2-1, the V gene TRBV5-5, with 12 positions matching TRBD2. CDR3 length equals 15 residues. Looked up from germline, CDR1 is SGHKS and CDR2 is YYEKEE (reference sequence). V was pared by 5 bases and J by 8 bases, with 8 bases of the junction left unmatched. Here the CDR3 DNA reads TGTGCCAGCAGTACTCTAGCGGGAGGGCCCTATGAGCAGTTCTTC. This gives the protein CASSTLAGGPYEQFF.

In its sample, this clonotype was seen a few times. CDR3 protein: CASSSLGRGNTEAFF. Written as DNA, the CDR3 is TGTGCCAGCAGCTCCCTCGGAAGGGGGAACACTGAAGCTTTCTTT. The rearrangement joins TRBV11-2 to TRBJ1-1, with D possibly matching TRBD1 (5 bases). The V gene lost 4 bases and the J gene lost 1 base, with 13 bases spanning the gap. CDR1 is SGHAT, CDR2 FQNNGV, per germline. This CDR3 has 15 amino acids.

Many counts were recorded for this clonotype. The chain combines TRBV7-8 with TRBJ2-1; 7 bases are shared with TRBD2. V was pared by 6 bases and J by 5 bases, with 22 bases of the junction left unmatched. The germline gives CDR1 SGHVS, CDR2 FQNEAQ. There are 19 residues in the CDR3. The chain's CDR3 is CASREKWDSGGRPNNEQFF. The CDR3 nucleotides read TGTGCCAGCAGAGAAAAGTGGGACTCTGGCGGGAGACCAAACAATGAGCAGTTCTTC.

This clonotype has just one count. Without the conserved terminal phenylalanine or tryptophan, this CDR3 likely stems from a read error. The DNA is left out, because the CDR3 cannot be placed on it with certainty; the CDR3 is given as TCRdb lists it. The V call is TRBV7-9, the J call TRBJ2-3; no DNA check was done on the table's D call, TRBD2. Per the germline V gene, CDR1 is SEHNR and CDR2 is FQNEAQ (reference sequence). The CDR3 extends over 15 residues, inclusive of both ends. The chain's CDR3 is CASSLRGEATDTKYL.

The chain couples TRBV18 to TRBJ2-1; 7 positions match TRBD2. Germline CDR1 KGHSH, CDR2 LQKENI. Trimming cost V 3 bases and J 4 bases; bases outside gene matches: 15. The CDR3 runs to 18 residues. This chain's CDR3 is CASSPSNGRKIGYNEQFF. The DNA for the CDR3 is TGTGCCAGCTCACCGTCCAACGGGAGGAAAATCGGTTACAATGAGCAGTTCTTC.

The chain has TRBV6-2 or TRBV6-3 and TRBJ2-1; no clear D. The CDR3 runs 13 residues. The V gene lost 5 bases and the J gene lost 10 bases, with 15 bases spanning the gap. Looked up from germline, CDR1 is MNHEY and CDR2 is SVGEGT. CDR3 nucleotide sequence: TGTGCCAGCAGTATCGGTGCCCTCCAGGAGCAGTTCTTC. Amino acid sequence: CASSIGALQEQFF.

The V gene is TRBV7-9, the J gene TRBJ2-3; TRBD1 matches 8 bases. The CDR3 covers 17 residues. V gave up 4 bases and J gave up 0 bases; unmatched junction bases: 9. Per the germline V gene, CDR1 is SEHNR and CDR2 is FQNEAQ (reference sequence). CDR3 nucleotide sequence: TGTGCCAGCAGCTCTCTGGACAGGGTAACTAGCACAGATACGCAGTATTTT. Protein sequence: CASSSLDRVTSTDTQYF.

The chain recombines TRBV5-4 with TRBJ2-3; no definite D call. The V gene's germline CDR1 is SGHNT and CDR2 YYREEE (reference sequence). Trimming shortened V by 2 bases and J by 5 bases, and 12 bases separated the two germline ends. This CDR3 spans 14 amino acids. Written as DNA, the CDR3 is TGTGCCAGCAGCTTCATGGAGTGGGGAGATACGCAGTATTTT. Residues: CASSFMEWGDTQYF.

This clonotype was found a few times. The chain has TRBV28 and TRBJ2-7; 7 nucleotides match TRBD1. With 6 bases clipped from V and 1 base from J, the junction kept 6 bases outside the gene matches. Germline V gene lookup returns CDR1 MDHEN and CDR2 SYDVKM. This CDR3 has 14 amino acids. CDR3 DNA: TGTGCCAGCAGCCCCGACAGGGTGTCCTACGAGCAGTACTTC. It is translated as CASSPDRVSYEQYF.

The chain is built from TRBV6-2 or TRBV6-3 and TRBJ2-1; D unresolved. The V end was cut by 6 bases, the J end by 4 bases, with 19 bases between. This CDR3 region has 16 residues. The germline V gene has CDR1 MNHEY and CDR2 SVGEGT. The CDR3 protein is CASSPSMIAGYNEQFF. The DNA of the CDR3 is TGTGCCAGCAGCCCCTCTATGATTGCAGGATACAATGAGCAGTTCTTC.